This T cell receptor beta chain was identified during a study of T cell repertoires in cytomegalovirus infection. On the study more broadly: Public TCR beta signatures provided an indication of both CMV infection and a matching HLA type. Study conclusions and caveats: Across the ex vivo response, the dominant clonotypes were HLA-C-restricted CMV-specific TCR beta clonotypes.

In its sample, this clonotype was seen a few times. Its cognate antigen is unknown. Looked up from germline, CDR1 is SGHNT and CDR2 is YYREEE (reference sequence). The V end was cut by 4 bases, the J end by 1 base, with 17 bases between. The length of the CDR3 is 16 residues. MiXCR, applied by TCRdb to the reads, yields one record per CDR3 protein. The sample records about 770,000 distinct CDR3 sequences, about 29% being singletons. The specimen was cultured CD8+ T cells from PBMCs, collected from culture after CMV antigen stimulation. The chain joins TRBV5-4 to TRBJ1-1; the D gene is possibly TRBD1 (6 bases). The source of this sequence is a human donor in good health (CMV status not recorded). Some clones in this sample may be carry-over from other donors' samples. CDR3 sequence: CASSPYPRTENTEAFF. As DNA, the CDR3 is TGTGCCAGCAGCCCATACCCCCGGACAGAGAACACTGAAGCTTTCTTT. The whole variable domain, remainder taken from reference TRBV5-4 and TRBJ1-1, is ETGVTQSPTHLIKTRGQQVTLRCSSQSGHNTVSWYQQALGQGPQFIFQYYREEENGRGNFPPRFSGLQFPNYSSELNVNALELDDSALYLCASSPYPRTENTEAFFGQGTRLTVV.